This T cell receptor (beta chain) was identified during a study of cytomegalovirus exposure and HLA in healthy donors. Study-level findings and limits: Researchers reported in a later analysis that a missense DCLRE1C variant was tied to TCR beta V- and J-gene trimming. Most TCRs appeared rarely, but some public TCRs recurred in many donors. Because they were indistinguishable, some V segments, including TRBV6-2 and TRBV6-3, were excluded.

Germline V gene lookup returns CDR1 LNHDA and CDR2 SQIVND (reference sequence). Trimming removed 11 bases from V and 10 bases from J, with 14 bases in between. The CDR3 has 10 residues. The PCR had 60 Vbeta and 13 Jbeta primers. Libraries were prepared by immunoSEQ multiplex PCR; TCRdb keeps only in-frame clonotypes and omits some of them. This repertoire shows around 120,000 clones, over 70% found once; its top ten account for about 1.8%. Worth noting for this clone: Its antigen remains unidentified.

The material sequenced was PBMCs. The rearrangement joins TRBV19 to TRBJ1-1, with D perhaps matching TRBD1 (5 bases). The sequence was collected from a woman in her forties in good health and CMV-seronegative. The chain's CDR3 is CAPIWGVAFF. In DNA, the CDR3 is TGTGCCCCCATCTGGGGGGTAGCTTTCTTT. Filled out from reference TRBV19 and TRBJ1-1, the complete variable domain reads DGGITQSPKYLFRKEGQNVTLSCEQNLNHDAMYWYRQDPGQGLRLIYYSQIVNDFQKGDIAEGYSVSREKKESFPLTVTSAQKNPTAFYLCAPIWGVAFFGQGTRLTVV.